The entry below describes one TCR beta chain. Its antigen is currently unknown. V shed 1 base and J shed 3 bases, with 16 bases lying between them. The CDR3 loop spans 16 amino acids. Germline lookup yields CDR1 LGHNA and CDR2 YSLEER. The data belong to a study of T-cell memory formation after mild COVID-19. Study-level background: Across donors, TCR clusters were largely donor specific. Regarding the study as a whole: Chiefly within CM and EM were the contracting CD4+ clones; CD8+ ones were within EMRA.

Using its own MiXCR run on the 5' RACE reads, TCRdb lists one record per CDR3 protein. The table includes about 360,000 distinct CDR3 sequences, about an eighth detected once. This TCR was recovered from a man aged 18 to 29 who had mild COVID-19 (a few samples of this study predate the infection). Cell type and time point are not known. The V and J genes are TRBV4-3 and TRBJ2-7; D gene unclear. Material for sequencing was PBMCs or a T cell subset sorted from them (not recorded which). The CDR3 nucleotides read TGCGCCAGCAGCCAAGGGTGGCGCCCGCCCTTCTACGAGCAGTACTTC. Translating it yields CASSQGWRPPFYEQYF.